Following are 8 T cell receptor beta chains from one sample sequenced in a study of T-cell memory formation after mild COVID-19. Each CDR3 protein is one row after TCRdb ran MiXCR on the 5' RACE reads. The sample has about 390,000 distinct CDR3 sequences, approximately 15% seen once. Sequencing used PBMCs or a T cell subset sorted from them (not recorded which). These receptors were taken from a man younger than 30 who had mild COVID-19 (a few samples of this study predate the infection). Cell type and time point are not known.

This clonotype was counted a few times. The chain recombines TRBV5-6 with TRBJ1-4; D possibly corresponds to TRBD1 (5 bases). Germline V gene data show CDR1 as SGHDT and CDR2 as YYEEEE. The CDR3 totals 13 residues. Trimming took 3 bases from V and 8 from J, leaving 11 bases between them. DNA of the CDR3: TGTGCCAGCAGCTCCGACAGCTTGGAAAAACTGTTTTTT. It yields the protein CASSSDSLEKLFF.

The gene calls are TRBV29-1 and TRBJ1-1; D remains ambiguous. V was trimmed by 2 bases and J by 3 bases, leaving 10 bases between them. The CDR3 has 13 amino acids. From germline, CDR1 is SQVTM and CDR2 ANQGSEA. In DNA form, the CDR3 reads TGCAGCGTTGAATTCTGGAAATACACTGAAGCTTTCTTT. The encoded protein is CSVEFWKYTEAFF.

This clonotype has a handful of counts. As DNA, the CDR3 is TGTGCCAGCAGCCCTCAGACCGGAGGCACCATATATTTT. Residues: CASSPQTGGTIYF. The chain has TRBV7-9 and TRBJ1-3; D gene unclear. The germline V gene encodes CDR1 SEHNR and CDR2 FQNEAQ (reference sequence). Trimming cost V 5 bases and J 9 bases, with 14 bases left between them. The CDR3 has 13 residues.

V is TRBV12-3 or TRBV12-4 and J is TRBJ2-1, with D possibly matching TRBD1 (6 bases). The CDR3 extends over 16 amino acids. With 6 bases removed from V and 6 bases from J, the gap between germline ends came to 21 bases. CDR3 sequence reads: CASSHGGGPPSNEQFF. The CDR3 region has the DNA TGTGCCAGCAGCCATGGGGGCGGCCCTCCGTCCAATGAGCAGTTCTTC.

V usage is TRBV29-1 and J usage is TRBJ1-1; D possibly corresponds to TRBD1 (6 bases). The CDR3 is 14 residues long. The V end lost 8 bases, the J end lost 2 bases, and 18 bases lay between the germline ends. CDR1 SQVTM and CDR2 ANQGSEA come from the germline V gene. The CDR3 DNA sequence: TGCAGCCCCCGCCCCCCACAGGGTAACACTGAAGCTTTCTTT. Its translation is CSPRPPQGNTEAFF.

V gene TRBV18 combines with J gene TRBJ1-1; D perhaps matches TRBD1 (6 bases). Trimming removed 5 bases at V and 3 bases at J, with 16 bases between. CDR1 KGHSH and CDR2 LQKENI come from the germline V gene. The CDR3 length is 15 residues. The CDR3 sequence is CASSEGTGGHTEAFF. The CDR3 nucleotides read TGTGCCAGCTCAGAGGGTACGGGGGGCCACACTGAAGCTTTCTTT. The full variable domain, with the rest looked up from reference TRBV18 and TRBJ1-1, is NAGVMQNPRHLVRRRGQEARLRCSPMKGHSHVYWYRQLPEEGLKFMVYLQKENIIDESGMPKERFSAEFPKEGPSILRIQQVVRGDSAAYFCASSEGTGGHTEAFFGQGTRLTVV.

This clonotype has just a few counts. The J gene is TRBJ1-1, the V gene TRBV10-3; D remains ambiguous. The CDR3 extends over 14 amino acids. Germline values: CDR1 ENHRY, CDR2 SYGVKD. Trimming pared 4 bases from V and 0 bases from J, leaving 9 bases between. DNA of the CDR3: TGTGCCATCAGTGTTCAGTTTATGAACACTGAAGCTTTCTTT. This encodes CAISVQFMNTEAFF.

This clonotype has a handful of counts. The chain couples TRBV10-3 to TRBJ1-3; D not resolved. The V gene's germline CDR1 is ENHRY and CDR2 SYGVKD. The CDR3 has 15 amino acids. V was pared by 4 bases and J by 0 bases, with 10 bases between. The CDR3 sequence is CAISGQASSGNTIYF. CDR3 DNA sequence: TGTGCCATCAGTGGGCAGGCGAGCTCTGGAAACACCATATATTTT.